This T cell receptor (beta chain) was profiled in a study of blood T cell repertoires in COVID-19. Profiled with immunoSEQ multiplex PCR; TCRdb holds only in-frame clones, not every one. The profile covers 150,000 or so clones, with roughly four fifths appearing a single time and roughly 8% taken by the ten largest. The CDR3 is 10 amino acids. The germline V and J ends were trimmed by 8 bases and 5 bases, with 6 bases remaining between them. Germline CDR1 reads LGHNT; CDR2 reads FRNRAP. This sequence originates from a man in his forties or fifties who had recovered from COVID-19. The chain is built from TRBV12-5 and TRBJ2-5; no clear D gene. Sequences were obtained from peripheral blood. CDR3 DNA: TGTGCTAGTTCTCGGGAGACCCAGTACTTC. This codes for CASSRETQYF.